This passage covers 19 T cell receptor beta chains from one sample sequenced in a study of Ad26.COV2.S vaccination and SARS-CoV-2 variants (dated by TCRdb to 2020 to 2022). The method was the immunoSEQ multiplex PCR assay. The table comes from immuneACCESS by way of TCRdb, which keeps in-frame sequences with V and J called. Part of the clones is missing from these tables; in studies checked, under half for an unresolved V gene and the rest for unknown reasons. For this sample the table gives hundreds of thousands of clones, of which over 75% were detected only once. The leading ten clones occupy roughly an eighth of the sample. Read against the paper, the sample's treatment or condition label means: 15 to 20 received Ad26.COV2.S at low or high dose, single or two shots; roughly five received placebo; per-sample allocation not given. For vaccine and placebo recipients, the sequenced repertoires came from samples collected on day 63 after the first injection.

The source was peripheral blood, collected in a trial of Ad26.COV2.S vaccine versus placebo. The receptors here all came from a person aged 18-65 years who received the Ad26.COV2.S COVID-19 vaccine or a placebo.

The chain is built from TRBV18 and TRBJ2-7; D gene unclear. The CDR3 totals 14 residues. Per the germline V gene, CDR1 is KGHSH and CDR2 is LQKENI. Trimming left V 3 bases short and J 2 bases short, with 11 bases between. CDR3 amino acids: CASSPGSPPYEQYF. The CDR3 nucleotides are TGTGCCAGCTCACCTGGTAGTCCTCCCTACGAGCAGTACTTC.

The gene calls are TRBV10-1 and TRBJ1-4; maybe TRBD1 (6 bases). Germline assignment: CDR1 WNHNN and CDR2 SYGVQD (reference sequence). There are 16 residues in the CDR3. V dropped 4 bases and J dropped 4 bases, with 16 bases sitting between them. This chain's CDR3 is CASSGGPNSSNEKLFF. Here the CDR3 DNA reads TGCGCCAGCAGTGGGGGGCCAAATTCAAGTAATGAAAAACTGTTTTTT.

This chain joins TRBV5-1 and TRBJ1-2; TRBD1 aligns across 7 bases. Germline values: CDR1 SGHRS, CDR2 YFSETQ. The CDR3 has 15 amino acids. Trimming cost V 0 bases and J 4 bases; bases outside gene matches: 6. CDR3 region: CASSLEGAYPYGYTF. Here the CDR3 DNA reads TGCGCCAGCAGCTTGGAGGGGGCGTATCCCTATGGCTACACCTTC.

The chain is built from TRBV6-5 and TRBJ1-2, with a tentative D call TRBD1 (5 bases). Trimming took 5 bases from V and 2 from J, leaving 15 bases between them. Germline CDR1 reads MNHEY; CDR2 reads SVGAGI. The CDR3 contains 15 residues. In DNA, the CDR3 is TGTGCCAGCAGTAGACCGGGACCATCAAACTATGGCTACACCTTC. It encodes CASSRPGPSNYGYTF.

The chain carries TRBV7-9 and TRBJ2-3, with D tentatively TRBD1 (5 bases). This CDR3 contains 15 residues. Trimming took off 6 bases at V and 0 bases at J, with 13 bases between the two ends. From germline, CDR1 is SEHNR and CDR2 FQNEAQ (reference sequence). The DNA of the CDR3 is TGTGCCAGCAGTACCGGACAAGGTAGCACAGATACGCAGTATTTT. Its protein product is CASSTGQGSTDTQYF.

The rearrangement joins TRBV5-8 to TRBJ2-6; perhaps TRBD1 as D (6 bases). Trimming removed 3 bases at V and 0 bases at J, with 10 bases between. Germline CDR1 and CDR2: SGHTS and YDEGEE. CDR3 length: 16 amino acids. The CDR3 sequence is CASSSYRASGANVLTF. In DNA, the CDR3 is TGTGCCAGCAGCTCCTACAGGGCCTCTGGGGCCAACGTCCTGACTTTC.

The chain joins TRBV5-5 to TRBJ1-3; D gene ambiguous. V lost 0 bases to trimming and J lost 2 bases, with 6 bases between them. The CDR3 sequence is 14 residues long. The germline V gene encodes CDR1 SGHKS and CDR2 YYEKEE (reference sequence). CDR3 sequence reads: CASSLGPAGNTIYF. The CDR3 bases are TGTGCCAGCAGCTTGGGGCCAGCTGGAAACACCATATATTTT.

The V and J genes are TRBV5-8 and TRBJ2-7; 9 bases agree with TRBD1. Germline CDR1 is SGHTS and CDR2 is YDEGEE. The CDR3 loop spans 15 amino acids. J lost 3 bases, V lost 3 bases, and 7 bases had no gene match. CDR3 in amino acids: CASSSPGQGYYEQYF. In DNA form, the CDR3 reads TGTGCCAGCAGCTCGCCGGGACAGGGTTACTACGAGCAGTACTTC.

The chain is built from TRBV2 and TRBJ1-6, with D possibly being TRBD1 (6 bases). V was trimmed by 5 bases and J by 5 bases, leaving 13 bases between them. The CDR3 covers 15 residues. CDR1 is SNHLY and CDR2 is FYNNEI in the germline V gene. The CDR3 nucleotides read TGTGCCAGCAGTCCTAGGGGGACTGATAATTCACCCCTCCACTTT. This encodes CASSPRGTDNSPLHF.

The rearrangement uses TRBV2 and TRBJ1-5; possible D gene TRBD1, 6 bases. V lost 6 bases to trimming and J lost 3 bases, with 9 bases between them. The CDR3 totals 13 residues. Germline CDR1 SNHLY, CDR2 FYNNEI. CDR3 nucleotide sequence: TGTGCCAGCAGCTGGGACATCAATCAGCCCCAGCATTTT. Protein sequence: CASSWDINQPQHF. Full variable domain (missing parts from reference TRBV2 and TRBJ1-5): EPEVTQTPSHQVTQMGQEVILRCVPISNHLYFYWYRQILGQKVEFLVSFYNNEISEKSEIFDDQFSVERPDGSNFTLKIRSTKLEDSAMYFCASSWDINQPQHFGDGTRLSIL.

CDR3 amino acids: CASSLNRGRYF. CDR3 sequence (DNA): TGTGCCAGCAGCTTGAACAGGGGTCGGTACTTC. The chain couples TRBV5-6 to TRBJ2-7, with 7 bases lining up with TRBD1. The CDR3 is 11 residues long. The germline V gene has CDR1 SGHDT and CDR2 YYEEEE. The J segment lost 12 bases and the V segment lost 1 base, leaving 4 bases of the junction unmatched.

The genes are TRBV30 and TRBJ1-1, with D maybe TRBD1 (5 bases). The V gene's germline CDR1 is GTSNPN and CDR2 SVGIG (reference sequence). The CDR3 runs 13 residues. V was pared by 4 bases and J by 3 bases, with 12 bases between. CDR3 residues: CAWKRQLDTEAFF. CDR3 DNA: TGTGCCTGGAAGCGACAGTTGGACACTGAAGCTTTCTTT. The full variable domain, with the rest looked up from reference TRBV30 and TRBJ1-1, is SQTIHQWPATLVQPVGSPLSLECTVEGTSNPNLYWYRQAAGRGLQLLFYSVGIGQISSEVPQNLSASRPQDRQFILSSKKLLLSDSGFYLCAWKRQLDTEAFFGQGTRLTVV.

The chain is built from TRBV6-6 and TRBJ1-2; 8 bases agree with TRBD1. CDR3 size: 13 residues. Trimming cost V 5 bases and J 8 bases; bases outside gene matches: 7. Germline V gene data show CDR1 as MNHNY and CDR2 as SVGAGI (reference sequence). The CDR3 sequence: CASSEDRVDGYTF. The CDR3 DNA reads TGTGCCAGCAGTGAGGACAGGGTGGACGGCTACACCTTC.

V and J are TRBV4-2 and TRBJ2-1, with 15 bases that match TRBD2. This CDR3 region has 17 residues. With 3 bases clipped from V and 9 bases from J, the junction kept 9 bases outside the gene matches. Germline CDR1 LGHNA, CDR2 YNFKEQ. The CDR3 reads CASSQEPGLAGGGEQFF. In DNA form, the CDR3 reads TGTGCCAGCAGCCAGGAGCCGGGACTAGCGGGAGGAGGTGAGCAGTTCTTC.

The CDR3 spells CASSPTQDLNTEAFF. DNA of the CDR3: TGTGCCAGCAGCCCAACCCAGGACCTGAACACTGAAGCTTTCTTT. This rearrangement joins TRBV3-1 (or the pseudogene TRBV3-2) to TRBJ1-1; D unclear. Germline CDR1 and CDR2: LGHDT and YNNKEL (reference sequence). The CDR3 sequence is 15 residues long. Trimming shortened V by 4 bases and J by 0 bases, and 12 bases separated the two germline ends.

In its sample, this clone was seen once. The chain is built from TRBV10-3 and TRBJ2-3; D unresolved. Germline V gene lookup returns CDR1 ENHRY and CDR2 SYGVKD. V was cut by 4 bases and J by 0 bases, with 8 bases left in between. The CDR3 contains 14 residues. The CDR3 bases are TGTGCCATCAGTGCGGCAACTAGCACAGATACGCAGTATTTT. This encodes CAISAATSTDTQYF.

The rearrangement links TRBV10-1 to TRBJ2-3; D perhaps matches TRBD1 (6 bases). Trimming left V 2 bases short and J 5 bases short, with 14 bases between. The germline CDR1 and CDR2 sequences are WNHNN and SYGVQD (reference sequence). This CDR3 is built from 15 residues. The CDR3: CASSEKGVLGDTQYF. The CDR3, as DNA: TGCGCCAGCAGTGAGAAGGGGGTCCTGGGAGATACGCAGTATTTT.

This chain joins TRBV25-1 and TRBJ2-6; D is perhaps TRBD2 (6 bases). This CDR3 spans 18 amino acids. Trimming removed 0 bases from V and 3 bases from J, with 15 bases in between. Germline assignment: CDR1 MGHDK and CDR2 SYGVNS. CDR3: CASSEYGGAEDGANVLTF. The CDR3 nucleotides read TGTGCCAGCAGTGAATATGGAGGGGCCGAGGATGGGGCCAACGTCCTGACTTTC.

The chain couples TRBV11-2 to TRBJ2-7; 7 bases match TRBD2. V gave up 2 bases and J gave up 1 base; unmatched junction bases: 11. The CDR3 runs to 17 residues. The germline gives CDR1 SGHAT, CDR2 FQNNGV. In DNA, the CDR3 is TGTGCCAGCAGCTTAAGTGGTCTAGCGGTGAGATCCTACGAGCAGTACTTC. It specifies CASSLSGLAVRSYEQYF.